This T cell receptor beta chain emerged from a study of T-cell memory formation after mild COVID-19. Study information: Among the donors, TCR clusters were largely specific to each donor. General observations from the study: Pre-infection memory harbored some responding clones, suggesting cross-reactive memory joined.

After removal of 5 bases from V and 9 bases from J, the junction contained 10 bases not matched to a gene. Germline V gene lookup returns CDR1 MNHEY and CDR2 SVGEGT. This CDR3 is built from 14 residues. This clonotype was observed a handful of times. The target antigen is unknown. A 5'RACE reaction primed in the constant segment made cDNA libraries of TCR alpha and TCR beta, and these carried sample barcodes and UMIs. TCRdb reanalysed the 5' RACE reads using MiXCR and keeps one entry per CDR3 protein. The table includes 150,000 to 200,000 distinct CDR3 sequences, roughly 31% detected once. The sample consisted of PBMCs or a T cell subset sorted from them (not recorded which). The sequence came from an adult woman who had mild COVID-19 (a few samples of this study predate the infection). Cell type and time point are not known. V usage is TRBV6-2 or TRBV6-3 and J usage is TRBJ1-5, with 7 bases matching TRBD1. CDR3 DNA: TGTGCCAGCAGTCCAGGGGGACCTCCGAGGCCCCAGCATTTT. Protein: CASSPGGPPRPQHF.